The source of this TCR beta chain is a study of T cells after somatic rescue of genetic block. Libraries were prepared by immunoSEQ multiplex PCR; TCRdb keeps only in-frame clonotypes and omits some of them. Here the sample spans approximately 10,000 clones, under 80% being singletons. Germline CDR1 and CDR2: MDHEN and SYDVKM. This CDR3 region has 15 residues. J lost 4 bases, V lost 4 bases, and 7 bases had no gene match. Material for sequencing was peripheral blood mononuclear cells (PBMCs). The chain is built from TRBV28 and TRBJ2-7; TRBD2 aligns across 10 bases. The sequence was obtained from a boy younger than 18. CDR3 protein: CASSSPSGSWYEQYF. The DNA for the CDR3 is TGTGCCAGCAGTTCCCCTAGCGGGAGCTGGTACGAGCAGTACTTC.